Sequencing of this T cell receptor (beta chain) was carried out in a study of cytomegalovirus exposure and HLA in healthy donors. Germline-derived CDR1 and CDR2 are SGDLS and YYNGEE. With 4 bases clipped from V and 4 bases from J, the junction kept 4 bases outside the gene matches. This CDR3 spans 15 amino acids. The study's findings and limits: For most TCR beta V segments, an earlier analysis put the productive rate at about 90% or about 30% of the time.

The PCR was carried out with 60 Vbeta primers and 13 Jbeta primers. Sequenced by immunoSEQ multiplex PCR; TCRdb stores in-frame clones only, minus some. The sample yields 200,000 to 250,000 clones, 78% seen once. In regard to this clone: Its matching antigen is unknown. Within the sample, other DNA sequences also encode this same CDR3.

The chain combines TRBV9 with TRBJ2-1; 11 nucleotides align to TRBD2. This receptor was obtained from a male donor in good health and CMV-seronegative. The sequencing sample was made of PBMCs. CDR3 protein: CASSPGLAGYNEQFF. The CDR3 DNA sequence: TGTGCCAGCAGCCCCGGACTAGCGGGTTACAATGAGCAGTTCTTC.